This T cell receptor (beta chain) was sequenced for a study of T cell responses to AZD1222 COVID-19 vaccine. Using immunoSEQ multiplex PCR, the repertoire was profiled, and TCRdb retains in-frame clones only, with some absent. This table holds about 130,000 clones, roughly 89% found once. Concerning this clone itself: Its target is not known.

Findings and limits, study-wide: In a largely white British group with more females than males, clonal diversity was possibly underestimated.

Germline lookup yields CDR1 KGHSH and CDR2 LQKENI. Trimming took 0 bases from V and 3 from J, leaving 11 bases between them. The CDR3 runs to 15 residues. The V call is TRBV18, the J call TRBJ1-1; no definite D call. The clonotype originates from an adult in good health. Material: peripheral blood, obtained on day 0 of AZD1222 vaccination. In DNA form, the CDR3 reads TGTGCCAGCTCACCACCGTCCGGGAGGGACACTGAAGCTTTCTTT. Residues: CASSPPSGRDTEAFF.